Listed here are 32 T cell receptor beta chains from one sample, sequenced in a study of T cells expressing NK-cell markers (dated by TCRdb to the early 2020s). Receptors were amplified or captured by 5' RACE. The sequencing machine was an Illumina HiSeq 2000. The reads underwent TCRdb reprocessing, giving one record for each CDR3 protein sequence and no DNA. The table for this sample lists about 390,000 distinct CDR3 sequences. The ten largest make up roughly 10% of the sample. The sequenced sample was blood T cells: a sorted CD56 or NKG2C T cell subset, CD4+ or CD8+ T cells, or bulk PBMC T cells (not recorded which). These receptors were obtained from a woman aged 45-65 years in good health. Donor details come from another sample of the same person, matched by shared clones.

The V and J genes are TRBV2 and TRBJ2-7. Germline assignment: CDR1 SNHLY and CDR2 FYNNEI. The CDR3 sequence is 15 residues long. The CDR3 protein is CASSSDLDRSYEQYF.

The CDR3 loop reads CASRPGSTNEKLFF. J is TRBJ1-4 and V is TRBV6-5. The CDR3 loop spans 14 amino acids. Germline CDR1 and CDR2: MNHEY and SVGAGI.

This chain connects TRBV3-1 to TRBJ2-7; TCRdb reports TRBD1, a call that lacks DNA to check it against. Per germline, CDR1 LGHDT and CDR2 YNNKEL (reference sequence). The CDR3 is 14 amino acids. The CDR3 sequence is CASSFRDTSYEQYF.

V usage is TRBV3-1 and J usage is TRBJ2-2. Germline CDR1 reads LGHDT; CDR2 reads YNNKEL (reference sequence). The CDR3 sequence is 16 residues long. CDR3 protein: CASSQELASNTGELFF.

The rearrangement uses TRBV7-9 and TRBJ2-2. This CDR3 is built from 13 residues. Germline CDR1 SEHNR, CDR2 FQNEAQ (reference sequence). The CDR3 here is CASSSGPTGELFF.

This chain connects TRBV5-3 to TRBJ2-2; TCRdb proposes TRBD1, but this gene call is untestable without DNA. TRBV5-3 is recorded as an ORF, its role being uncertain. The CDR3 runs 19 residues. Here the CDR3 reads CARSVPSVGGAIRVGELFF.

CDR3 loop: CASRPTPGDTQYF. The chain recombines TRBV7-2 with TRBJ2-3; TCRdb proposes TRBD1, but this gene call is untestable without DNA. The length of the CDR3 is 13 residues. Germline V lookup: CDR1 SGHTA, CDR2 FQGNSA.

CDR3: CATSRAVAKNIQYF. The chain couples TRBV15 to TRBJ2-4. CDR1 is LNHNV and CDR2 is YYDKDF in the germline V gene (reference sequence). This CDR3 has 14 residues.

This rearrangement joins TRBV3-1 to TRBJ2-7; as DNA is missing, the TRBD1 call by TCRdb cannot be tested. CDR1 and CDR2 (germline): LGHDT, YNNKEL (reference sequence). This CDR3 spans 14 amino acids. The CDR3: CASSQGGGVGEQYF.

The rearrangement links TRBV20-1 to TRBJ2-1; TCRdb's D call, TRBD2, is unchecked because there is no DNA. Looked up from germline, CDR1 is DFQATT and CDR2 is SNEGSKA (reference sequence). The length of the CDR3 is 17 residues. This CDR3 is CSARILSKTSGRNEQFF.

This chain links TRBV12-5 with TRBJ1-6. Germline V gene lookup returns CDR1 LGHNT and CDR2 FRNRAP. The CDR3 sequence is 13 residues long. This CDR3 is CASGLALGSPLHF.

The chain joins TRBV3-1 to TRBJ1-2. Germline CDR1 and CDR2: LGHDT and YNNKEL (reference sequence). The CDR3 runs to 14 residues. This CDR3 reads CASSLEGRGYGYTF.

The rearrangement joins TRBV29-1 to TRBJ2-1; TCRdb proposes TRBD1, but this gene call is untestable without DNA. CDR1 and CDR2 (germline): SQVTM, ANQGSEA. This CDR3 is 12 amino acids long. CDR3 residues: CSVQRGGGEQFF.

The CDR3 sequence: CATSDRKEETQYF. The chain carries TRBV24-1 and TRBJ2-5. The CDR3 runs to 13 residues. Germline lookup yields CDR1 KGHDR and CDR2 SFDVKD.

The V and J genes are TRBV6-2 or TRBV6-3 and TRBJ2-2. Germline V gene sequence: CDR1 MNHEY, CDR2 SVGEGT. This CDR3 region has 11 residues. The CDR3 sequence is CASREHGELFF.

The J gene is TRBJ2-3, the V gene TRBV7-9; TCRdb proposes TRBD2, but this gene call is untestable without DNA. Per the germline V gene, CDR1 is SEHNR and CDR2 is FQNEAQ (reference sequence). This CDR3 comprises 15 residues. The CDR3 spells CASSLGFSGTDTQYF.

The chain has TRBV20-1 and TRBJ1-5; absent DNA, TCRdb's TRBD1 call cannot be checked. CDR3 size: 15 residues. Per germline, CDR1 DFQATT and CDR2 SNEGSKA (reference sequence). The CDR3 reads CSARDDRGQGQPQHF.

The rearrangement uses TRBV27 and TRBJ2-5; the D gene TCRdb calls, TRBD2, cannot be checked with no DNA. The germline V gene encodes CDR1 MNHEY and CDR2 SMNVEV (reference sequence). The CDR3 covers 12 residues. The CDR3 sequence: CASRAVGETQYF.

The V call is TRBV7-6, the J call TRBJ2-1; the D call from TCRdb, TRBD1, cannot be confirmed without DNA. The CDR3 has 14 residues. CDR1 SGHVS and CDR2 FNYEAQ come from the germline V gene. This CDR3 reads CASSLEGGTNEQFF.

This chain joins TRBV18 and TRBJ2-5. CDR1 is KGHSH, CDR2 LQKENI, per germline. This CDR3 is 16 amino acids long. The CDR3 loop reads CASSPLHERYQETQYF.

The genes are TRBV20-1 and TRBJ2-1; TCRdb lists TRBD1, though no DNA is available to test this call. Germline V gene data show CDR1 as DFQATT and CDR2 as SNEGSKA (reference sequence). The CDR3 has 15 amino acids. This chain's CDR3 is CSARAGPTVYNEQFF.

The genes are TRBV4-1 and TRBJ1-1. The CDR3 runs to 12 residues. The germline CDR1 and CDR2 sequences are MGHRA and YSYEKL. The CDR3 loop reads CASSQVADEAFF.

V is TRBV7-9 and J is TRBJ1-1; the TCRdb D gene call, TRBD1, has no DNA to confirm it. Germline loops: CDR1 SEHNR, CDR2 FQNEAQ (reference sequence). This CDR3 has 13 amino acids. CDR3 sequence reads: CASSYRTGLEAFF. Drawing the rest from reference TRBV7-9 and TRBJ1-1, the complete variable domain is DTGVSQNPRHKITKRGQNVTFRCDPISEHNRLYWYRQTLGQGPEFLTYFQNEAQLEKSRLLSDRFSAERPKGSFSTLEIQRTEQGDSAMYLCASSYRTGLEAFFGQGTRLTVV.

This chain connects TRBV12-3 or TRBV12-4 to TRBJ1-2. CDR3 size: 14 residues. CDR3 loop: CASSTGGGIYGYTF.

The chain carries TRBV20-1 and TRBJ1-5. The CDR3 covers 13 residues. The V gene's germline CDR1 is DFQATT and CDR2 SNEGSKA (reference sequence). CDR3: CSAREGRNQPQHF.

CDR3: CASSSHGKDNEQFF. The rearrangement uses TRBV5-1 and TRBJ2-1; TCRdb names TRBD1, which stays unverified in the absence of DNA. The CDR3 consists of 14 residues. The germline V gene has CDR1 SGHRS and CDR2 YFSETQ.

The chain joins TRBV14 to TRBJ2-7; lacking DNA, the TRBD2 call made by TCRdb goes unchecked. Germline V CDR1 and CDR2: SGHDN, FVKESK. CDR3 length: 13 residues. CDR3 sequence reads: CASSQRTSYEQYF.

CDR3 protein: CASSTGGRGLGETQYF. The chain couples TRBV5-1 to TRBJ2-5; TCRdb selects TRBD2, and the lack of DNA leaves this call unchecked. This CDR3 comprises 16 residues. The germline gives CDR1 SGHRS, CDR2 YFSETQ.

The chain combines TRBV28 with TRBJ2-3; TCRdb's D call of TRBD1 is untestable without DNA. CDR3 size: 13 residues. CDR1 is MDHEN and CDR2 is SYDVKM in the germline V gene. The CDR3 reads CASSGSPVYTQYF.

The chain is built from TRBV12-3 or TRBV12-4 and TRBJ1-5. CDR3 length: 14 residues. CDR3 sequence reads: CASSWRRVNQPQHF.

V and J are TRBV30 and TRBJ1-1; TCRdb proposes TRBD1, but this gene call is untestable without DNA. CDR1 and CDR2 from the germline V gene are GTSNPN and SVGIG (reference sequence). The CDR3 runs 13 residues. The CDR3 here is CAWKRQGATEAFF.

The chain recombines TRBV27 with TRBJ2-1; TCRdb reports TRBD1, a call that lacks DNA to check it against. The CDR3 is made up of 17 amino acids. Germline lookup yields CDR1 MNHEY and CDR2 SMNVEV (reference sequence). CDR3 protein: CASSLIGTGARGGEQFF.